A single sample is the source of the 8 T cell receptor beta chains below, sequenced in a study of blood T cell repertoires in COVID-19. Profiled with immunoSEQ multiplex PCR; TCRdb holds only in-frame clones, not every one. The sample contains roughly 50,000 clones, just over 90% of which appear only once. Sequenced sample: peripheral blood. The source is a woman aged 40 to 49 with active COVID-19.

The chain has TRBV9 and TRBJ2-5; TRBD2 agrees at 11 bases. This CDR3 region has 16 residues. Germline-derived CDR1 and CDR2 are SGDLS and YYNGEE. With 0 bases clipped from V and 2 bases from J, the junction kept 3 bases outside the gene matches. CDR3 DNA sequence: TGTGCCAGCAGCGTAGGATTAGCGGGGGGGCAAGAGACCCAGTACTTC. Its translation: CASSVGLAGGQETQYF.

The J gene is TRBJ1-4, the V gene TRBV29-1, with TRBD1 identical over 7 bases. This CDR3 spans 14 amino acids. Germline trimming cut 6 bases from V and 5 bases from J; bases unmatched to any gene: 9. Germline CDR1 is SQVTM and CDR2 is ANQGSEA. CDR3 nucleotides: TGCAGCGTCGCGACCGGGACAGACAATGAAAAACTGTTTTTT. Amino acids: CSVATGTDNEKLFF.

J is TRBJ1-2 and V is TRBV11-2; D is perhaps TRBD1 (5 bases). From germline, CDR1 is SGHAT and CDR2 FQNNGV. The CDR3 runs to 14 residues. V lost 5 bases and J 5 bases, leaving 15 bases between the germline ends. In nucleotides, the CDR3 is TGTGCCAGCAGCCCTGACAGAGCTTCATATGGCTACACCTTC. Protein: CASSPDRASYGYTF.

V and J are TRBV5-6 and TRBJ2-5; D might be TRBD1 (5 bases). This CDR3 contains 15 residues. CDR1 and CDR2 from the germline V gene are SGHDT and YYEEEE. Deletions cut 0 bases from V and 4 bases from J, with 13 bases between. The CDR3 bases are TGTGCCAGCAGCTTGGCGAGTGGGGCGGTAGAGACCCAGTACTTC. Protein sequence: CASSLASGAVETQYF.

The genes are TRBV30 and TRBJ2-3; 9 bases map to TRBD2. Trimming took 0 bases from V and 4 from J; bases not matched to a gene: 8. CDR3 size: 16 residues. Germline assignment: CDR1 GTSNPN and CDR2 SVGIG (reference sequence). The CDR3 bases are TGTGCCTGGAGTGTCTCCGCGGGGGGGCCGGCAGATACGCAGTATTTT. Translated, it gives CAWSVSAGGPADTQYF.

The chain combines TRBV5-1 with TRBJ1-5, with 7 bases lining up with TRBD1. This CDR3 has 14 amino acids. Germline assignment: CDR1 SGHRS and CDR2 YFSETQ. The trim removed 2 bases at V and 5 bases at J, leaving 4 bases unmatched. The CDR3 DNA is TGCGCCAGCAGCTTAAATACAGGGGATCAGCCCCAGCATTTT. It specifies CASSLNTGDQPQHF.

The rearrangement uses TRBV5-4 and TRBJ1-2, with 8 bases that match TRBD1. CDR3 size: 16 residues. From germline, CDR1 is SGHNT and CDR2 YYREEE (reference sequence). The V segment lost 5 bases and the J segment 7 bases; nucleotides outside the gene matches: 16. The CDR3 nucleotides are TGTGCCAGCAGTAAAGCTGGACAGGGAGGTATCTTTGGCTACACCTTC. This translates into CASSKAGQGGIFGYTF.

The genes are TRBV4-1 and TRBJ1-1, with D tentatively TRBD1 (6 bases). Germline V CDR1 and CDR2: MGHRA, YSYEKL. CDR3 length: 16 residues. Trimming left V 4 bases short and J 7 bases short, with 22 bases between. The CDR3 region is CASSLKSSRGGSEAFF. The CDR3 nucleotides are TGCGCCAGCAGCCTCAAGTCTTCTAGGGGGGGCAGTGAAGCTTTCTTT.